The 28 T cell receptor beta chains below were found in one sample sequenced in a study of identical twins. TCRdb reanalysed the 5' RACE reads using MiXCR and keeps one entry per CDR3 protein. The sample contains roughly 500,000 distinct CDR3 sequences, less than 25% of which appear only once. The same sample was also studied in work on T cells expressing NK-cell markers.

Sample: CD4+ T cells sorted from blood. The receptor set was obtained from a woman between 18 and 29 years old in good health.

This clonotype turned up a few times. V gene TRBV5-1 combines with J gene TRBJ1-1; D is undetermined. The V end lost 4 bases, the J end lost 0 bases, and 7 bases lay between the germline ends. In germline, CDR1 is SGHRS, CDR2 YFSETQ. The CDR3 totals 13 residues. In nucleotides, the CDR3 is TGCGCCAGCAGCCCCGTCATGAACACTGAAGCTTTCTTT. It is translated as CASSPVMNTEAFF.

This CDR3 is CASSLELAGTGTDTQYF. The CDR3 DNA sequence: TGCGCCAGCAGCTTGGAACTAGCGGGGACGGGCACAGATACGCAGTATTTT. The V gene is TRBV5-1, the J gene TRBJ2-3; 10 positions agree with TRBD2. The CDR3 is 17 residues long. Trimming removed 0 bases from V and 1 base from J; junction bases left unmatched: 5. CDR1 and CDR2 from the germline V gene are SGHRS and YFSETQ.

The V call is TRBV6-5, the J call TRBJ1-2; D unclear. Germline V gene data show CDR1 as MNHEY and CDR2 as SVGAGI. The CDR3 is 14 residues long. The ends were cut back, 2 bases at V and 6 bases at J, with 13 bases in the middle. CDR3 amino acids: CASSYGIWANGYTF. The CDR3, as DNA: TGTGCCAGCAGTTACGGGATTTGGGCGAATGGCTACACCTTC.

The V call is TRBV5-1, the J call TRBJ2-1; the D is unclear. The ends were cut back, 6 bases at V and 5 bases at J, with 6 bases in the middle. CDR1 SGHRS and CDR2 YFSETQ come from the germline V gene. This CDR3 has 11 amino acids. CDR3 loop: CASMLNNEQFF. CDR3 DNA sequence: TGCGCCAGCATGCTCAACAATGAGCAGTTCTTC.

J is TRBJ2-7 and V is TRBV10-3; 10 nucleotides match TRBD2. The V gene end was trimmed by 6 bases and the J gene end by 6 bases; junction bases not matched to a gene: 2. CDR3 length equals 12 residues. In germline, CDR1 is ENHRY, CDR2 SYGVKD. CDR3 DNA sequence: TGTGCCATCAGGGGGACTAGCGCCGAGCAGTACTTC. Protein sequence: CAIRGTSAEQYF.

This clonotype was counted a few times. The chain combines TRBV20-1 with TRBJ1-5, with D hard to call. The germline gives CDR1 DFQATT, CDR2 SNEGSKA (reference sequence). The V end lost 6 bases, the J end lost 3 bases, and 6 bases lay between the germline ends. CDR3 length equals 11 residues. The CDR3 DNA sequence: TGCAGTGCCGGAGCCAATCAGCCCCAGCATTTT. It yields the protein CSAGANQPQHF.

This clonotype appeared a few times. The V gene is TRBV20-1, the J gene TRBJ2-2, with D possibly being TRBD1 (6 bases). This CDR3 is built from 14 residues. Germline CDR1 reads DFQATT; CDR2 reads SNEGSKA (reference sequence). The V gene lost 3 bases and the J gene lost 4 bases, with 12 bases spanning the gap. The CDR3 is CSASLGRGTGELFF. The CDR3 DNA sequence: TGCAGTGCTAGTCTAGGCAGGGGCACCGGGGAGCTGTTTTTT.

CDR3 sequence reads: CASSEGSTIYEQYF. The CDR3 nucleotides read TGTGCCAGCAGTGAAGGTTCGACAATCTACGAGCAGTACTTC. The chain uses TRBV6-1 and TRBJ2-7, with D hard to call. This CDR3 contains 14 residues. Trimming cost V 1 base and J 3 bases, with 10 bases left between them. CDR1 is MNHNS, CDR2 SASEGT, per germline.

The rearrangement links TRBV20-1 to TRBJ2-7, with TRBD1 matching over 10 bases. The CDR3 loop spans 16 amino acids. V lost 6 bases, J lost 2 bases, and 13 bases stayed unmatched. Germline V gives CDR1 DFQATT, CDR2 SNEGSKA (reference sequence). CDR3 sequence: CSAKTSRDRGAYEQYF. The DNA of the CDR3 is TGCAGTGCCAAGACCTCCCGGGACAGGGGAGCCTACGAGCAGTACTTC.

The chain combines TRBV3-1 with TRBJ2-5, with 11 bases fitting TRBD2. V shed 3 bases and J 9 bases; nucleotides not matched to a gene: 9. CDR1 LGHDT and CDR2 YNNKEL come from the germline V gene (reference sequence). CDR3 length equals 15 residues. The CDR3 protein is CASSQQLAGAGAQYF. CDR3 bases: TGTGCCAGCAGCCAGCAACTAGCGGGGGCAGGGGCCCAGTACTTC.

The chain carries TRBV2 and TRBJ2-7, with 7 bases fitting TRBD1. The V gene end was trimmed by 6 bases and the J gene end by 0 bases; junction bases not matched to a gene: 8. The CDR3 spans 15 residues. Germline V gene sequence: CDR1 SNHLY, CDR2 FYNNEI. The CDR3 nucleotides read TGTGCCAGCAGCCGCGACAGGGCCTACTCCTACGAGCAGTACTTC. Amino acids: CASSRDRAYSYEQYF.

The chain links TRBV5-6 to TRBJ1-5, with a tentative D call TRBD1 (5 bases). The CDR3 has 16 amino acids. V was clipped by 3 bases and J by 6 bases, with 19 bases between them. Germline CDR1 is SGHDT and CDR2 is YYEEEE. The CDR3 DNA reads TGTGCCAGCAGCTCCTTAAGTCGGTCAGGGCTTCAGCCCCAGCATTTT. Its translation is CASSSLSRSGLQPQHF.

This clonotype was observed a handful of times. The rearrangement links TRBV3-1 to TRBJ1-1; 8 nucleotides line up with TRBD1. V lost 7 bases, J lost 1 base, and 2 bases stayed unmatched. Germline-derived CDR1 and CDR2 are LGHDT and YNNKEL (reference sequence). This CDR3 is 13 amino acids long. In DNA, the CDR3 is TGTGCCAGCAACACAGGGGGGAACACTGAAGCTTTCTTT. Residues: CASNTGGNTEAFF. Filled out from reference TRBV3-1 and TRBJ1-1, the complete variable domain reads DTAVSQTPKYLVTQMGNDKSIKCEQNLGHDTMYWYKQDSKKFLKIMFSYNNKELIINETVPNRFSPKSPDKAHLNLHINSLELGDSAVYFCASNTGGNTEAFFGQGTRLTVV.

The chain links TRBV6-1 to TRBJ2-3; 9 bases match TRBD2. Germline V gene lookup returns CDR1 MNHNS and CDR2 SASEGT. V gave up 7 bases and J gave up 4 bases; unmatched junction bases: 12. The CDR3 is 16 residues long. The CDR3: CASTLTGTSLADTQYF. CDR3 sequence (DNA): TGTGCCAGCACTCTCACCGGGACTAGCCTAGCAGATACGCAGTATTTT.

This sequence joins TRBV7-9 and TRBJ2-1; D uncertain. The CDR3 length is 12 residues. CDR1 and CDR2 (germline): SEHNR, FQNEAQ (reference sequence). V was cut by 3 bases and J by 8 bases, with 8 bases left in between. The CDR3 DNA is TGTGCCAGCAGCTTTATGGGGTATGAGCAGTTCTTC. Residues: CASSFMGYEQFF.

The sample holds many counts of this clonotype. The rearrangement links TRBV20-1 to TRBJ2-2; 7 nucleotides match TRBD1. This CDR3 is 14 amino acids long. Germline assignment: CDR1 DFQATT and CDR2 SNEGSKA (reference sequence). V trimming: 4 bases; J trimming: 4 bases; junction bases outside the gene matches: 6. In DNA form, the CDR3 reads TGCAGTGCTAAGGGGACAGAGTTCACCGGGGAGCTGTTTTTT. Its translation: CSAKGTEFTGELFF.

This clonotype was picked up a small number of times. The V gene is TRBV29-1, the J gene TRBJ1-2, with 7 bases fitting TRBD1. With 7 bases clipped from V and 5 bases from J, the junction kept 13 bases outside the gene matches. Per germline, CDR1 SQVTM and CDR2 ANQGSEA. CDR3 length: 14 residues. The CDR3 is CSAQRGTVDYGYTF. The CDR3 nucleotides read TGCAGCGCCCAAAGAGGGACAGTGGATTATGGCTACACCTTC.

The chain is built from TRBV5-6 and TRBJ2-7; TRBD2 aligns across 8 bases. The CDR3 has 15 amino acids. V shed 3 bases and J 2 bases; nucleotides not matched to a gene: 7. The germline V gene has CDR1 SGHDT and CDR2 YYEEEE. CDR3 in amino acids: CASSWGAGAAYEQYF. The CDR3 coding sequence is TGTGCCAGCAGCTGGGGAGCGGGAGCGGCCTACGAGCAGTACTTC.

This clonotype was observed a few times. This chain uses TRBV29-1 with TRBJ1-1, with 7 nucleotides matching TRBD1. This CDR3 has 13 amino acids. Trimming took 7 bases from V and 5 from J; bases not matched to a gene: 10. CDR1 and CDR2 from the germline V gene are SQVTM and ANQGSEA. CDR3 nucleotide sequence: TGCAGCGGTCAGGCACAGGGGCGGACTGAAGCTTTCTTT. This translates into CSGQAQGRTEAFF. Looking up the rest from reference TRBV29-1 and TRBJ1-1 gives the full variable domain: SAVISQKPSRDICQRGTSLTIQCQVDSQVTMMFWYRQQPGQSLTLIATANQGSEATYESGFVIDKFPISRPNLTFSTLTVSNMSPEDSSIYLCSGQAQGRTEAFFGQGTRLTVV.

The rearrangement joins TRBV29-1 to TRBJ1-4, with D unresolved. From germline, CDR1 is SQVTM and CDR2 ANQGSEA. Trimming left V 4 bases short and J 1 base short, with 7 bases between. The CDR3 is made up of 13 amino acids. The CDR3 sequence is CSVGPGTNEKLFF. CDR3 nucleotide sequence: TGCAGCGTTGGACCGGGAACTAATGAAAAACTGTTTTTT.

The gene calls are TRBV29-1 and TRBJ2-1, with unresolved D. V was clipped by 1 base and J by 8 bases, with 15 bases between them. CDR1 is SQVTM, CDR2 ANQGSEA, per germline. CDR3 length equals 14 residues. CDR3 protein: CSVEGASLFDEQFF. CDR3 DNA: TGCAGCGTTGAAGGGGCCTCCCTTTTCGATGAGCAGTTCTTC.

This clonotype was recorded only once. V is TRBV20-1 and J is TRBJ2-3; 9 bases line up with TRBD2. Per the germline V gene, CDR1 is DFQATT and CDR2 is SNEGSKA (reference sequence). The ends lost 0 bases at V and 2 bases at J; junction bases unmatched: 6. The CDR3 spans 16 residues. CDR3 nucleotide sequence: TGCAGTGCTAGAGATCCACAGCGGGGGGCCACAGATACGCAGTATTTT. Amino acid sequence: CSARDPQRGATDTQYF.

This clonotype has only a few counts. J is TRBJ1-3 and V is TRBV7-9, with TRBD1 identical over 7 bases. CDR3 length: 14 residues. Trimming removed 5 bases from V and 4 bases from J; junction bases left unmatched: 5. Germline-derived CDR1 and CDR2 are SEHNR and FQNEAQ (reference sequence). CDR3 in amino acids: CASSDYRGGNTIYF. As DNA, the CDR3 is TGTGCCAGCAGCGACTACAGGGGAGGAAACACCATATATTTT.

This chain connects TRBV6-1 to TRBJ2-7, with 8 bases lining up with TRBD1. The trim removed 8 bases at V and 3 bases at J, leaving 6 bases unmatched. Germline V gene sequence: CDR1 MNHNS, CDR2 SASEGT. This CDR3 has 13 amino acids. This CDR3 is CASDDRGDYEQYF. The DNA for the CDR3 is TGTGCCAGCGATGACAGGGGAGACTACGAGCAGTACTTC.

The table lists this clonotype with a few counts. This chain uses TRBV18 with TRBJ2-7, with D perhaps matching TRBD1 or TRBD2 (5 bases each). The germline gives CDR1 KGHSH, CDR2 LQKENI. The CDR3 covers 12 residues. Trimming took 2 bases from V and 6 from J, leaving 8 bases between them. The DNA for the CDR3 is TGTGCCAGCTCACCAGGGACGGGCGAGCAGTACTTC. Translating gives CASSPGTGEQYF.

This clonotype was seen just once. The rearrangement links TRBV9 to TRBJ2-6; no clear D gene. Trimming removed 3 bases at V and 0 bases at J, with 7 bases between. Germline V CDR1 and CDR2: SGDLS, YYNGEE. CDR3 size: 15 residues. The CDR3 region has the DNA TGTGCCAGCAGCGCCAGGTCCTCTGGGGCCAACGTCCTGACTTTC. Protein sequence: CASSARSSGANVLTF.

V usage is TRBV19 and J usage is TRBJ2-1; D ambiguous. From germline, CDR1 is LNHDA and CDR2 SQIVND (reference sequence). This CDR3 has 11 amino acids. Between the trimmed V and J ends, which lost 5 bases and 8 bases, there was a span of 7 bases. This CDR3 is CASSSGHEQFF. The CDR3 DNA sequence: TGTGCCAGTAGTTCGGGCCATGAGCAGTTCTTC.

V is TRBV7-7 and J is TRBJ2-1; 7 bases line up with TRBD1. Losses at the gene ends were 5 bases for V and 0 bases for J; bases not matched to a gene: 7. Per the germline V gene, CDR1 is SSHAT and CDR2 is FNYEAQ (reference sequence). This CDR3 is 16 amino acids long. In DNA, the CDR3 is TGTGCCAGCAGCCCCGGGGCAGGGGGCTCCTACAATGAGCAGTTCTTC. Amino acids: CASSPGAGGSYNEQFF.